This T cell receptor beta chain is from a study of blood T cell repertoires in COVID-19. Study information: The samples span acute and convalescent COVID-19 from the United States, Italy and Spain. PBMCs, B-cell-depleted T cells, or T cells provided the cDNA or gDNA that made up the material.

V gave up 1 base and J gave up 1 base, with 7 bases separating them. Germline V gene sequence: CDR1 SGHTA, CDR2 FQGNSA. The CDR3 loop spans 14 amino acids. One Seattle source followed patients from active infection through their disease course. In the authors' methods: Estimated nucleated cell counts came from reference gene primer amplification. Sequencing was performed with immunoSEQ multiplex PCR; in TCRdb, only in-frame clones are kept and a portion is missing. V, J and clone size reflect that table, while D and trimming were determined from the DNA. Of approximately 200,000 clones listed, 94% are singletons.

The rearrangement links TRBV7-2 to TRBJ1-1; D unresolved. This TCR came from a man aged 25-45 years with COVID-19, enrolled during active disease. Sequencing was performed on peripheral blood. Written as DNA, the CDR3 is TGTGCCAGCAGCTTAGGACCAGGGAACACTGAAGCTTTCTTT. Its translation is CASSLGPGNTEAFF.